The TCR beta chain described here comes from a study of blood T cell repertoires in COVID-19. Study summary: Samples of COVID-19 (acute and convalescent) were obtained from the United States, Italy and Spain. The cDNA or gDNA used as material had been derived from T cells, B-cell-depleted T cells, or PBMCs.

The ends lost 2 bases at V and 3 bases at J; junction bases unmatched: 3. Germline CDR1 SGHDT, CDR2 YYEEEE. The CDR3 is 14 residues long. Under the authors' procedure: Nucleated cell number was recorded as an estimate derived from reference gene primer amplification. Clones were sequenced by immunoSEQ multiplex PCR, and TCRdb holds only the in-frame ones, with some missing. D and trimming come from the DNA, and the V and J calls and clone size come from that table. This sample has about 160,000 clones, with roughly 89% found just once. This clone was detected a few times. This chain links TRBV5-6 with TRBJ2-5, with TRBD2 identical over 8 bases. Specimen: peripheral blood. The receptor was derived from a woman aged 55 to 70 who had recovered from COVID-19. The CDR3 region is CASSFGLAEETQYF. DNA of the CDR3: TGTGCCAGCAGCTTTGGACTAGCTGAAGAGACCCAGTACTTC.